The 25 T cell receptor beta chains in this list originate from one sample, sequenced in a study of blood T cells in healthy people across ages. A second PCR of 7 to 11 cycles used a sample-barcoded 5' primer and a J-beta primer mix. TCRdb reprocessed the 5' RACE reads with MiXCR, giving one entry per CDR3 protein. This sample has 730,000 or so distinct CDR3 sequences, with around 40% found just once. The source material was blood. Source of these receptors: a woman in her sixties or seventies in good health.

This clonotype came up a few times. The V call is TRBV6-2 or TRBV6-3, the J call TRBJ2-1, with 11 bases fitting TRBD2. This CDR3 is 16 amino acids long. The V gene end was trimmed by 2 bases and the J gene end by 7 bases; junction bases not matched to a gene: 7. From germline, CDR1 is MNHEY and CDR2 SVGEGT. The CDR3 sequence: CASSYPLAGGANEQFF. The DNA of the CDR3 is TGTGCCAGCAGTTACCCCTTAGCGGGAGGGGCGAATGAGCAGTTCTTC.

The table lists this clonotype with a few counts. This chain uses TRBV7-3 with TRBJ2-3; D ambiguous. Germline CDR1 is SGHTA and CDR2 is FQGTGA. This CDR3 is 13 amino acids long. V was trimmed by 6 bases and J by 0 bases, leaving 7 bases between them. The CDR3 loop is CASSISSTDTQYF. The CDR3 nucleotides read TGTGCCAGCAGTATATCGAGCACAGATACGCAGTATTTT.

The sample holds a few counts of this clonotype. J is TRBJ2-5 and V is TRBV6-5; TRBD2 aligns across 15 bases. The CDR3 runs to 15 residues. Germline CDR1 and CDR2: MNHEY and SVGAGI. Losses at the gene ends were 6 bases for V and 11 bases for J; bases not matched to a gene: 10. CDR3 nucleotides: TGTGCCAGCAGCCTAGGACTAGCGGGAGGGCATGAGCAGTACTTC. It specifies CASSLGLAGGHEQYF.

This clonotype was picked up a small number of times. This chain connects TRBV9 to TRBJ2-7, with D perhaps matching TRBD1 (5 bases). Trimming shortened V by 0 bases and J by 3 bases, and 10 bases separated the two germline ends. Germline V gene lookup returns CDR1 SGDLS and CDR2 YYNGEE. This CDR3 comprises 14 residues. The CDR3 is CASSVGGAGYEQYF. Here the CDR3 DNA reads TGTGCCAGCAGCGTAGGTGGGGCTGGCTACGAGCAGTACTTC.

V and J are TRBV6-5 and TRBJ1-1; D possibly corresponds to TRBD1 (6 bases). Germline CDR1 is MNHEY and CDR2 is SVGAGI. V gave up 0 bases and J gave up 1 base, with 21 bases separating them. The CDR3 runs 19 residues. CDR3 protein: CASSYSIQDSPMGNTEAFF. The CDR3, as DNA: TGTGCCAGCAGTTACTCGATCCAGGACAGTCCGATGGGGAACACTGAAGCTTTCTTT.

This clonotype has more than one count but fewer than ten. This chain joins TRBV12-3 or TRBV12-4 and TRBJ2-3; D ambiguous. V lost 6 bases and J lost 0, with 13 bases in between. The CDR3 is 15 residues long. The CDR3, as DNA: TGTGCCAGCAGGCGACTGCTCTCTAGCACAGATACGCAGTATTTT. It is translated as CASRRLLSSTDTQYF.

This clonotype turned up a few times. This chain connects TRBV10-3 to TRBJ2-2; D is undetermined. The CDR3 covers 14 residues. Germline V gives CDR1 ENHRY, CDR2 SYGVKD. The V end lost 2 bases, the J end lost 4 bases, and 8 bases lay between the germline ends. This CDR3 is CAISEQAFTGELFF. The CDR3 region has the DNA TGTGCCATCAGTGAGCAGGCTTTCACCGGGGAGCTGTTTTTT.

The rearrangement uses TRBV3-1 and TRBJ2-4; no definite D call. The J call could be wrong; TRBJ2-7 is a better fit for the DNA end. The CDR3 has 13 amino acids. Per germline, CDR1 LGHDT and CDR2 YNNKEL (reference sequence). CDR3 in DNA: TGTGCCAGCAGCCAAGGTCGGGCGCGCGAGCAGTACTTC. This translates into CASSQGRAREQYF.

V is TRBV14 and J is TRBJ1-2, with unresolved D. Per germline, CDR1 SGHDN and CDR2 FVKESK. V was shortened by 3 bases and J by 1 base, with 3 bases between the two germline ends. CDR3 length: 12 residues. This CDR3 reads CASSQVNYGYTF. The CDR3 nucleotides read TGTGCCAGCAGCCAGGTTAACTATGGCTACACCTTC.

V usage is TRBV2 and J usage is TRBJ2-7; 7 nucleotides line up with TRBD1. J was trimmed by 3 bases and V by 7 bases; bases with no gene match: 6. CDR3 length equals 13 residues. CDR1 SNHLY and CDR2 FYNNEI come from the germline V gene. In nucleotides, the CDR3 is TGTGCCAGCATCGTGGGACAGATCTACGAGCAGTACTTC. Its translation: CASIVGQIYEQYF. The full variable domain, its missing parts supplied by reference TRBV2 and TRBJ2-7, is EPEVTQTPSHQVTQMGQEVILRCVPISNHLYFYWYRQILGQKVEFLVSFYNNEISEKSEIFDDQFSVERPDGSNFTLKIRSTKLEDSAMYFCASIVGQIYEQYFGPGTRLTVT.

The V and J genes are TRBV3-1 and TRBJ2-7, with 8 bases matching TRBD2. CDR3 length equals 14 residues. After removal of 2 bases from V and 6 bases from J, the junction contained 6 bases not matched to a gene. CDR1 is LGHDT, CDR2 YNNKEL, per germline (reference sequence). The CDR3 is CASSQRLASGEQYF. Here the CDR3 DNA reads TGTGCCAGCAGCCAAAGACTAGCGTCTGGCGAGCAGTACTTC.

This sequence joins TRBV27 and TRBJ2-5; D gene uncertain. V shed 1 base and J shed 11 bases, with 17 bases lying between them. Germline V CDR1 and CDR2: MNHEY, SMNVEV (reference sequence). This CDR3 has 14 residues. The CDR3 region has the DNA TGTGCCAGCAGTTTATTTGGTTCGTACAATGAGCAGTACTTC. This gives the protein CASSLFGSYNEQYF.

This clonotype appeared many times. The rearrangement links TRBV20-1 to TRBJ2-6, with D unresolved. Per the germline V gene, CDR1 is DFQATT and CDR2 is SNEGSKA (reference sequence). The CDR3 contains 16 residues. Trimming stripped 3 bases from V and 0 bases from J, with 12 bases between. CDR3 sequence reads: CSARGLALSGANVLTF. Written as DNA, the CDR3 is TGCAGTGCTAGGGGCTTAGCCCTCTCTGGGGCCAACGTCCTGACTTTC.

This clonotype has a handful of counts. The chain carries TRBV4-3 and TRBJ2-1; D may be TRBD2 (6 bases). Germline CDR1 and CDR2: LGHNA and YSLEER. The CDR3 has 13 residues. Trimming removed 0 bases from V and 13 bases from J, with 13 bases in between. CDR3 coding DNA: TGCGCCAGCAGCCAAGATAGGGACTCGGCCCAGTTCTTC. It specifies CASSQDRDSAQFF.

This chain uses TRBV18 with TRBJ2-1; 8 positions match TRBD1. The CDR3 spans 13 residues. With 5 bases clipped from V and 9 bases from J, the junction kept 6 bases outside the gene matches. Germline values: CDR1 KGHSH, CDR2 LQKENI. CDR3 DNA: TGTGCCAGCTCAACATCAGGGGGCGGTGAGCAGTTCTTC. Amino acid sequence: CASSTSGGGEQFF.

The V gene is TRBV12-3 or TRBV12-4, the J gene TRBJ2-5, with TRBD2 matching over 10 bases. The V and J ends lost 7 bases and 7 bases, in that order; junction bases with no gene match: 12. The CDR3 consists of 15 residues. The CDR3 spells CASNPSGGVRGTQYF. CDR3 nucleotides: TGTGCCAGCAACCCGAGCGGGGGGGTTAGAGGGACCCAGTACTTC.

Concerning this clonotype itself: The junction departs from the called germline gene at one end, perhaps through a read error. This chain joins TRBV29-1 and TRBJ2-7; TRBD1 aligns across 8 bases. Germline values: CDR1 SQVTM, CDR2 ANQGSEA. CDR3 length: 13 residues. The CDR3 region is CSVDPGGSHEQYF. The CDR3 DNA reads TGCAGCGTGGACCCAGGGGGCTCCCACGAGCAGTACTTC.

The chain combines TRBV7-3 with TRBJ2-3; TRBD2 matches 9 bases. The germline gives CDR1 SGHTA, CDR2 FQGTGA. The CDR3 runs to 15 residues. After removal of 1 base from V and 3 bases from J, the junction contained 2 bases not matched to a gene. CDR3 in amino acids: CASSLSGGVTDTQYF. The CDR3 region has the DNA TGTGCCAGCAGCTTAAGCGGGGGGGTGACAGATACGCAGTATTTT.

The CDR3 coding sequence is TGTGCCACCAGCCCCCCAGGCAGCAATCAGCCCCAGCATTTT. It is translated as CATSPPGSNQPQHF. The chain is built from TRBV15 and TRBJ1-5; no clear D. Trimming removed 5 bases at V and 1 base at J, with 9 bases between. CDR1 LNHNV and CDR2 YYDKDF come from the germline V gene (reference sequence). The CDR3 length is 14 residues.

Written as DNA, the CDR3 is TGTGCCAGCAGCTTAGCTTCAAGGAGGGACAATCAGCCCCAGCATTTT. Amino acid sequence: CASSLASRRDNQPQHF. The V gene is TRBV7-2, the J gene TRBJ1-5; D not certain. The ends were cut back, 0 bases at V and 3 bases at J, with 12 bases in the middle. In germline, CDR1 is SGHTA, CDR2 FQGNSA. The CDR3 covers 16 residues.

The chain has TRBV29-1 and TRBJ2-2, with 8 positions matching TRBD2. J was trimmed by 0 bases and V by 3 bases; bases with no gene match: 6. This CDR3 is built from 16 residues. From germline, CDR1 is SQVTM and CDR2 ANQGSEA. The CDR3 sequence is CSVDSPSGSNTGELFF. For the CDR3, the DNA is TGCAGCGTTGATAGCCCTAGCGGGTCGAACACCGGGGAGCTGTTTTTT.

Comment on this clonotype: A read error may account for a junction end that differs from germline. The V gene is TRBV14, the J gene TRBJ2-5, with D possibly matching TRBD2 (6 bases). The CDR3 totals 16 residues. Germline loops: CDR1 SGHDN, CDR2 FVKESK. DNA for the CDR3: TGTGCTAGCAGCCAAGATTTCGGGGGAAATTACAATGAGCAGTACTTC. This gives the protein CASSQDFGGNYNEQYF.

V is TRBV5-1 and J is TRBJ2-1; 12 nucleotides match TRBD2. The CDR3 is 16 residues long. Germline assignment: CDR1 SGHRS and CDR2 YFSETQ. After removal of 3 bases from V and 7 bases from J, the junction contained 8 bases not matched to a gene. The CDR3 is CASSYSSGRAENEQFF. The DNA for the CDR3 is TGCGCCAGCAGCTACTCTAGCGGGAGGGCGGAAAATGAGCAGTTCTTC.

The chain employs TRBV9 and TRBJ2-7, with D possibly matching TRBD2 (6 bases). This CDR3 has 16 residues. The V end lost 2 bases, the J end lost 7 bases, and 22 bases lay between the germline ends. Germline CDR1 reads SGDLS; CDR2 reads YYNGEE. The CDR3 loop reads CASSVSGLSLNNEQYF. CDR3 sequence (DNA): TGTGCCAGCAGCGTGTCGGGACTCAGCCTTAACAATGAGCAGTACTTC.

This clonotype has a handful of counts. The chain links TRBV7-6 to TRBJ1-2, with 10 bases that match TRBD1. CDR1 is SGHVS and CDR2 is FNYEAQ in the germline V gene. Trimming cost V 0 bases and J 3 bases; bases outside gene matches: 4. The length of the CDR3 is 16 residues. As DNA, the CDR3 is TGTGCCAGCAGCTTAGCGGGGGGACAGGGGCACTATGGCTACACCTTC. This translates into CASSLAGGQGHYGYTF.